These T cell receptor beta chains were read from a single sample in a study of blood T cell repertoires in COVID-19. Only in-frame clones appear in the TCRdb table, and some are missing; sequencing was by immunoSEQ multiplex PCR. The profile shows about 100,000 clones, 90% to 95% of them singletons. The sequenced sample consisted of peripheral blood. The receptors derive from a middle-aged man with active COVID-19. CDR3s include the opening cysteine and the closing phenylalanine or tryptophan. The D gene is left open where the match is weak. Where a row states a size, it is once, few, many or the class of an expanded clone; other rows omit it.

-	TRBJ2-1	TRBV28	-	TGTGCCAGCAGTTTATTTGTTGGACAGACAATGAGCCAGTTCTTC	CASSLFVGQTMSQFF
-	TRBJ1-1	TRBV11-3	-	TGTGCCAGCAGCCGACAGGCCTTGAACACTGAAGCTTTCTTT	CASSRQALNTEAFF
TRBD2	TRBJ2-3	TRBV5-4	-	TGTGCCAGCAGTTGGGGACTAGCGGGGCGTTGGTATTTT	CASSWGLAGRWYF
TRBD1	TRBJ2-2	TRBV18	-	TGTGCCAGCTCACCGGGACAGGTGGGCACCGGGGAGCTGTTTTTT	CASSPGQVGTGELFF
-	TRBJ1-5	TRBV2	-	TGTGCCAGCACAGGTCTGTCTAGCAATCAGCCCCAGCATTTT	CASTGLSSNQPQHF
-	TRBJ1-2	TRBV2	-	TGTGCCAGCAGTGAAGGGGGCAGCCCCTCGAGTAGGACCTTC	CASSEGGSPSSRTF
TRBD1	TRBJ1-1	TRBV10-3	-	TGTGCCATCGCTAAGGACAGGGAAGGCACTGAAGCTTTCTTT	CAIAKDREGTEAFF
TRBD2	TRBJ2-2	TRBV5-1	-	TGCGCCAGCAGCTTTTTTCTAGGCCCGACTAGCGCGGGGGTGAACACCGGGGAGCTGTTTTTT	CASSFFLGPTSAGVNTGELFF
TRBD2	TRBJ2-7	TRBV27	-	TGTGCCAGCAGTTCCGGGACTAGCGGGACCTATAGGGAGCAGTACTTC	CASSSGTSGTYREQYF
TRBD2	TRBJ2-3	TRBV7-2	-	TGTGCCAGCAGCTTAGGAGGTACTAGCGGCACAGATACGCAGTATTTT	CASSLGGTSGTDTQYF
-	TRBJ1-3	TRBV4-2	-	TGTGCCAGCAGCCAAGATCCAGGGATATCTGGAAACACCATATATTTT	CASSQDPGISGNTIYF
-	TRBJ2-3	TRBV9	-	TGTGCCAGCAGCGTCCGTTCTAGCACAGATACGCAGTATTTT	CASSVRSSTDTQYF
-	TRBJ1-6	TRBV7-9	few	TGTGCCAGCAGCTCGCCTCAGGATCCCCTCCACTTT	CASSSPQDPLHF
TRBD1	TRBJ1-2	TRBV6-5	-	TGTGCCAGCAGACCCACAGGGGCTAATGGCTACACCTTC	CASRPTGANGYTF
-	TRBJ2-7	TRBV19	once	TGTGCCAGTAGTATGAGAGGGCAGGTATCCTACGAGCAGTACTTC	CASSMRGQVSYEQYF
TRBD1	TRBJ2-2	TRBV19	-	TGTGCCAGTAGTATCTCTAGTGGCAGGGGGCTTACCGGGGAGCTGTTTTTT	CASSISSGRGLTGELFF
-	TRBJ2-7	TRBV12-3/TRBV12-4	-	TGTGCCAGCAGTTTTTACGGCGAGCAGTACTTC	CASSFYGEQYF
-	TRBJ1-3	TRBV10-3	-	TGTGCCACCAAGGGACTGAGCTCTGGAAACACCATATATTTT	CATKGLSSGNTIYF
-	TRBJ2-3	TRBV19	-	TGTGCCAGTAGGCCCAAGAGCGGTCCTACAGATACGCAGTATTTT	CASRPKSGPTDTQYF
-	TRBJ2-3	TRBV9	-	TGTGCCAGCAGCGCCTCCGGGACAATTGCAGATACGCAGTATTTT	CASSASGTIADTQYF
TRBD1	TRBJ2-5	TRBV19	once	TGTGCCAGTAGTATTAGGAAAACAGGGGGCCAAGAGACCCAGTACTTC	CASSIRKTGGQETQYF
TRBD2	TRBJ2-5	TRBV12-5	-	TGTGCTAGTGGAAAGCGGGACGGGGAAGAGACCCAGTACTTC	CASGKRDGEETQYF
TRBD2	TRBJ2-7	TRBV25-1	-	TGTGCCAGCAGTAACCTTGGGGGGGGTACCTACGAGCAGTACTTC	CASSNLGGGTYEQYF
TRBD1	TRBJ1-6	TRBV7-9	-	TGTGCCAGCAGCGTCAGGGGGCCGACAAATTCACCCCTCCACTTT	CASSVRGPTNSPLHF
-	TRBJ2-3	TRBV5-6	-	TGTGCCAGCAGCTTGGTTGGAGCGCCGACCCCAGATACGCAGTATTTT	CASSLVGAPTPDTQYF
-	TRBJ2-2	TRBV5-1	once	TGCGCCAGCAGGCGGGACCCCTACACCGGGGAGCTGTTTTTT	CASRRDPYTGELFF
-	TRBJ2-3	TRBV6-5	-	TGTGCCAGCAGTTACTCTAGCGAGACGAGCACAGATACGCAGTATTTT	CASSYSSETSTDTQYF
TRBD2	TRBJ2-5	TRBV5-1	-	TGCGCCAGCAGCTTGGCCGGGAGGGGGACTAGCGGGGGAACTCAAGAGACCCAGTACTTC	CASSLAGRGTSGGTQETQYF
-	TRBJ2-5	TRBV9	-	TGTGCCAGCAGCTCCGGGATTGAAGAGACCCAGTACTTC	CASSSGIEETQYF
-	TRBJ2-6	TRBV6-2/TRBV6-3	-	TGTGCCAGCAGTTACTCCAATGCACGTAGTTCTGGGGCCAACGTCCTGACTTTC	CASSYSNARSSGANVLTF
TRBD2	TRBJ2-2	TRBV7-6	-	TGTGCCAGCAGCTTAGTAGTTGGAGTAGCGGGCGGGGAGCTGTTTTTT	CASSLVVGVAGGELFF
-	TRBJ1-2	TRBV7-9	-	TGTGCCAGCACCCGATCGGGGTCCCAGGGGTCGAGCTATGGCTACACCTTC	CASTRSGSQGSSYGYTF
TRBD1	TRBJ2-2	TRBV6-5	-	TGTGCCAGCAGTCATGACAGGGTGACCGGGGAGCTGTTTTTT	CASSHDRVTGELFF
-	TRBJ2-5	TRBV7-3	-	TGTGCCAGCAGCTCGTTACCTCAGGAGACCCAGTACTTC	CASSSLPQETQYF
-	TRBJ2-3	TRBV10-3	-	TGTGCCATCAGTTACAGAAGCACAGATACGCAGTATTTT	CAISYRSTDTQYF
TRBD2	TRBJ2-2	TRBV12-5	once	TGTGCTAGTGGTTTGGTACGATTGCGGCTAGCGGGCTTAAACTCGAACACCGGGGAGCTGTTTTTT	CASGLVRLRLAGLNSNTGELFF
TRBD1	TRBJ1-4	TRBV9	-	TGTGCCAGCAGCGTAGTGGACAGGGGGGAAAAACTGTTTTTT	CASSVVDRGEKLFF
-	TRBJ2-1	TRBV14	-	TGTGCCAGCAGCCAGGGCTTAAGCTCCTACAATGAGCAGTTCTTC	CASSQGLSSYNEQFF
-	TRBJ2-3	TRBV6-1	-	TGTGCCAGCAGTGATCAAATAAACGGAGATACGCAGTATTTT	CASSDQINGDTQYF
-	TRBJ1-3	TRBV5-1	-	TGCGCCAGCAGCTTACAGGCGAATTCTGGAAACACCATATATTTT	CASSLQANSGNTIYF
-	TRBJ2-3	TRBV14	-	TGTGCCAGCAGCTCTAGCACAGATACGCAGTATTTT	CASSSSTDTQYF
-	TRBJ2-1	TRBV19	-	TGTGCCAGTAGTCGTGGCCGGGACTCCTACAATGAGCAGTTCTTC	CASSRGRDSYNEQFF
-	TRBJ2-1	TRBV4-2	-	TGTGCCAGCAGCCCGCGGGGGCGGGGGAATTACAATGAGCAGTTCTTC	CASSPRGRGNYNEQFF
TRBD1	TRBJ1-1	TRBV5-1	-	TGCGCCAGCAGCTTGGGGACAGGGAGCACTGAAGCTTTCTTT	CASSLGTGSTEAFF
TRBD1	TRBJ2-1	TRBV27	-	TGTGCCAGCAGTGACCGGGACAGGGGAACACGTAACGCGGACAATGAGCAGTTCTTC	CASSDRDRGTRNADNEQFF
TRBD2	TRBJ2-4	TRBV5-1	-	TGCGCCAGCAGCTCGATACTAGCGGCGGAAAACATTCAGTACTTC	CASSSILAAENIQYF
TRBD1	TRBJ2-3	TRBV29-1	few	TGCAGCGTTGAAACAGGGGCCACTAGCACAGATACGCAGTATTTT	CSVETGATSTDTQYF
-	TRBJ2-1	TRBV10-3	once	TGTGCCATCAGAGAAGGGATAGCGGTTACCTACAATGAGCAGTTCTTC	CAIREGIAVTYNEQFF
-	TRBJ2-2	TRBV5-5	-	TGTGCCAGCAGCGGAGAGGATTCCGGGGAGCTGTTTTTT	CASSGEDSGELFF
-	TRBJ1-5	TRBV27	-	TGTGCCAGCAGTTTAGCAACAAATCAGCCCCAGCATTTT	CASSLATNQPQHF
TRBD1	TRBJ1-3	TRBV4-1	once	TGCGCCAGCAGCCAGGGGGGGACAGGGATCACTGGAAACACCATATATTTT	CASSQGGTGITGNTIYF
TRBD1	TRBJ2-2	TRBV25-1	-	TGTGCCAGCAGTGGATGGACAGGGGAACTCGCGAACACCGGGGAGCTGTTTTTT	CASSGWTGELANTGELFF
TRBD1	TRBJ1-2	TRBV5-4	-	TGTGCCAGCAGCTTGGACAGGGGGCAATCGAAGTATGGCTACACCTTC	CASSLDRGQSKYGYTF
-	TRBJ2-3	TRBV5-1	once	TGCGCCAGCAGCGCCTGGAGGGCCCTTAGCACAGATACGCAGTATTTT	CASSAWRALSTDTQYF
-	TRBJ1-1	TRBV5-6	-	TGTGCCAGCAGCTTGGTCGCGGGTTACACTGAAGCTTTCTTT	CASSLVAGYTEAFF
TRBD1	TRBJ1-2	TRBV24-1	-	TGTGCCACCGGTTCTACCGGGACAGGCGGGGGCTACACCTTC	CATGSTGTGGGYTF
-	TRBJ1-5	TRBV7-2	-	TGTGCCAGCAGCTTTGGACACTCGAGCAATCAGCCCCAGCATTTT	CASSFGHSSNQPQHF
-	TRBJ1-6	TRBV18	few	TGTGCCAGCTCAAGCGGACGGGAATTTTCACCCCTCCACTTT	CASSSGREFSPLHF
TRBD2	TRBJ2-1	TRBV25-1	-	TGTGCCAGCAGTGAATTTGGGACTAGAGGTTCGGGGAATGAGCAGTTCTTC	CASSEFGTRGSGNEQFF
TRBD2	TRBJ2-1	TRBV6-4	-	TGTGCCAGCAGTGTCGTAGCGGGTACTTACAATGAGCAGTTCTTC	CASSVVAGTYNEQFF